The source of this TCR beta chain is a study of blood T cell repertoires in COVID-19. Study details: Specimens from acute and convalescent COVID-19 originated in the United States, Italy and Spain. T cells, B-cell-depleted T cells, or PBMCs provided the cDNA or gDNA that served as material.

This CDR3 has 15 residues. V lost 7 bases, J lost 4 bases, and 9 bases stayed unmatched. Per the germline V gene, CDR1 is LGHDT and CDR2 is YNNKEL (reference sequence). Per the study methods: How many nucleated cells were present was estimated from reference gene primer amplification. Generated by immunoSEQ multiplex PCR, the TCRdb table keeps only in-frame clones and is missing some. The V and J calls and clone size are taken from that table; D and trimming were inferred from the DNA. The sample lists fewer than 250,000 clones; roughly nine tenths were seen once. Sequenced material: peripheral blood. The sequence derives from a woman between 45 and 60 years old with acute or convalescent COVID-19. V gene TRBV3-1 (or the pseudogene TRBV3-2) combines with J gene TRBJ2-1; the match to TRBD2 covers 8 bases. The CDR3 is CASTLIGGGYNEQFF. The DNA of the CDR3 is TGTGCCAGCACCCTTATCGGGGGGGGATACAATGAGCAGTTCTTC.